The T cell receptor (beta chain) described here comes from a study of sequential checkpoint blockade in melanoma (dated by TCRdb to between 2018 and 2021). Some background on the complete study: Using 1:1 randomization, the trial assigned patients either to first-line nivolumab followed by ipilimumab (arm A) or to ipilimumab followed by nivolumab (arm B). Maintenance nivolumab was given following each of the two trial sequences. DNA from around 96 pretreatment melanoma tumor samples was subjected to TCRbeta immunosequencing. For about two dozen patients, matched tumor biopsies were obtained before treatment and at week 13, following single-agent nivolumab (arm A) or ipilimumab (arm B). The same lesion was the source of about 80% of the matched pre- and post-treatment tumor biopsy pairs.

TCRbeta CDR3 regions were immunosequenced from genomic DNA with the immunoSEQ Assay. Before high-throughput sequencing, genomic DNA was amplified using bias-controlled multiplex PCR. The original pipeline was this. To quantify the absolute abundance of each unique TCRbeta CDR3 region, the sequences were collapsed and filtered. Clonality, defined as 1 minus Pielou's evenness, was calculated using only productive rearrangements. Tumor T-cell fraction was calculated by normalizing TCRbeta template counts to the amount of usable DNA, which was estimated from several housekeeping genes. A previously published method was used to identify clones with significantly greater frequencies in on-treatment samples than in baseline samples. TCRdb limited this immuneACCESS table to in-frame rearrangements with V and J called. A share of clones is missing; checked studies link under half to unresolved V genes, and the rest is unexplained. V and J calls and clone size are copied from that table; D and trimming were computed from the DNA. Recorded for this sample are about 9,300 clones; about 26% of them occurred a single time. Jointly, the top ten make up roughly 20% of the sample.

The meaning of the sample's treatment or condition label: randomized to nivolumab then ipilimumab (arm A) or the reverse (arm B). None of the trial patients had been given prior DNA-damaging chemotherapy. CheckMate 064, a randomized, open-label phase II trial of sequential checkpoint blockade, was the source of the samples, all of which came from patients with melanoma. Tumor TCR sequencing used genomic DNA from formalin-fixed paraffin-embedded (FFPE) tissue samples. The V end gives up 10 bases and the J end 7 bases, leaving 16 bases in the junction not matched to a gene. From a lookup of the germline V gene (reference sequence), CDR1 and CDR2 are LNHDA and SQIVND. From the cysteine up to the phenylalanine, the CDR3 has a length of 15 residues. CDR3 DNA only is kept here, 45 bases in frame from base 1. This clone is termed medium-sized (0.01 to 0.1%). The specificity of this receptor is unknown. Per-nucleotide qualities are absent, and no much larger clonotype sits a single base away.

On the study overall, not on this receptor specifically: Validation of the response-prediction model combining TCR metrics and mutation burden is needed in larger, independent patient cohorts. Small sample sizes and reduced statistical power limited the within-arm analyses of tumor T-cell fraction. Among patients in arm A, the nivolumab-first arm, pretreatment tumor TIL clonality was associated with response (P = .04). Tumor T-cell fraction and clonality were found to correlate with PD-L1 staining and CD8+ T-cell counts but not with mutational load. Patients whose tumor T-cell fraction and clonality increased by week 13 were about 30 times more likely to achieve clinical benefit.

The receptor was derived from a human donor with melanoma. The V and J genes are TRBV19 and TRBJ2-3, and TRBD1 aligns with 8 junction nucleotides. Sequencing used tumor tissue (inferred from file names), obtained from a patient given nivolumab and ipilimumab in sequence. CDR3 region: CATLPGQGAQYTQYF. DNA sequence: TGTGCCACCCTCCCCGGGCAGGGGGCTCAGTATACGCAGTATTTT.